This TCR beta chain originates from a study of cytomegalovirus exposure and HLA in healthy donors (dated by TCRdb to 2015 to 2018). A note on the overall study: In an earlier analysis of around 540 of the donors, 276 Gb of sequence data and 90 million to 130 million unique TCR beta sequences from 150 million to 200 million T cells were reported. All discovery cohort repertoires had been generated using a single sequencing platform. Roughly 5 DR-DQ haplotypes were handled as single units for association and clustering, since linkage in the cohort was strong. The number of typed donors differed by locus: roughly 629-630 for A, B, C, DRB1 and DQB1; roughly 510 for DQA1; 606 for DPA1; and about 450 for DPB1. In an earlier analysis of a few hundred of the donors, high-throughput TCR beta sequencing was used to judge whether each TCR beta V gene segment behaved as functional or pseudogenic. A later genetic analysis used genome-wide SNP genotypes for about 60% of the roughly 700 donors, treating that subset as a discovery cohort. The study combined high-throughput TCR immunosequencing, statistical association of individual TCRs with disease status, and machine learning to predict cytomegalovirus infection status. Class I and class II HLA loci were covered by the typing at four-digit resolution. In addition to the first cohort of about 650 subjects, a separate validation cohort of 100 to 150 different subjects was used. In the later analysis, no new phenotypic data were used to find candidate immune exposures; instead, reliance was placed on TCR beta sequences and their occurrence across donors. The study used immunosequencing to profile the T cell repertoires of several hundred subjects and linked those repertoires to cytomegalovirus serostatus. Approximately 300 gigabases of sequencing data and around 80 million unique TCR sequences made up an early release that covered under 750 HLA-typed donors. Across some 400 genotyped donors of the cohort, an average of roughly 250,000 unique TCR beta nucleotide sequences per donor were sequenced, and approximately 17% of those sequences were non-productive. The study aimed to test whether signatures of past pathogen exposure could be identified by cataloging public T cell receptors. A later analysis re-examined previously published TCR beta repertoires from over 500 donors and added high-resolution HLA genotyping to investigate patterns of TCR occurrence. Donor age, sex, ethnicity and CMV serostatus were compiled together with the repertoire data. Among the roughly 390 genotyped donors, around 81% belonged to the genetic ancestry cluster associated with self-reported Caucasian donors. The research as a whole found: According to a later genetic analysis, donors in an Asian-associated ancestry cluster had fewer N-insertions in productive TCRs than the roughly 670-donor mean. A cluster of highly shared sequence variants was judged likely to be a technical artifact of the sequencing pipeline. Roughly uniform sequencing depth across donors was assumed in presence/absence analyses, although this assumption may not hold. A later analysis found that TCR association rates varied across HLA loci, with DRB1 alleles showing the most associated TCRs and HLA-C alleles the fewest. In an earlier analysis of 450 to 750 of the donors, most TCR beta V segments appeared in productive rearrangements about 90% or about 30% of the time, broadly matching IMGT annotations. For the cohort, immune exposure information was limited to CMV serostatus. In the study, around 150 TCR beta chains were listed as associated with cytomegalovirus. According to the authors, the approach could potentially be generalized to other disease states and immunological phenotypes. Some 16 rarely observed V segments, including chromosome 9 orphons, were excluded from the earlier analysis of a few hundred of the donors because counts were too low. In a later analysis, some 18,000 TCR beta sequences were associated with specific HLA alleles at a false discovery rate of 0.05. Because some donors lacked HLA typing at each locus, the association tests relied only on the typed subset. Most TCR sequences were seen in very few donors, while some public TCRs were found in many individuals. Some IMGT-functional V segments, including TRBV6-2 and TRBV6-3, could not be distinguished by the 87-base-pair reads and were therefore excluded. When HLA alleles, especially DR and DQ, strongly co-occurred, attributing TCR associations to individual alleles was difficult. In both the original and validation cohorts, the classifier was reported to diagnose cytomegalovirus status with high specificity and sensitivity. In a later genetic analysis, a missense DCLRE1C variant was associated with V-gene and J-gene trimming of TCR beta chains, and the association was replicated in an independent cohort. The cohort was sequenced for TCR beta chains only, and without alpha or paired-chain data the features that could be detected were limited. A later analysis found that most CMV-associated TCR beta chains appeared HLA-restricted, with HLA associations seemingly driven largely by CMV exposure. Linkage disequilibrium might explain the correlated functional status among segregating V segments, but an unknown experimental factor could not be ruled out. In vitro tests confirmed that a few of the cytomegalovirus-associated TCR beta chains recognize cytomegalovirus antigens. In a later analysis, HLA-associated TCR beta chains were found to be more clonally expanded and to have lower generation probabilities than equally common non-associated chains. A later analysis reported that several top co-occurrence clusters appeared linked to parvovirus B19, influenza, CMV and Epstein-Barr virus. A further reported finding was that TCR beta sequences accurately predicted the HLA-A and HLA-B alleles for most subjects in the first cohort.

V trim: 4 bases; J trim: 5 bases; unmatched bases: 10. Spanning cysteine to phenylalanine, the CDR3 consists of 16 amino acids. Kept here is only the CDR3 DNA, which spans 48 bases and is read in frame from base 1. As encoded in the germline V gene, CDR1 is SGHTA while CDR2 is FQGTGA. In regard to this clone: Its cognate antigen has yet to be identified. No base qualities exist here, and no much larger clone lies one base off it.

The library was prepared using the immunoSEQ multiplex PCR assay. For the multiplex PCR, a mixture combining 60 forward primers for TCR Vbeta segments and 13 reverse primers for TCR Jbeta segments was used. A multiplex PCR assay on genomic DNA amplified the CDR3 region of rearranged TCR beta genes. Amplified TCR beta libraries were sequenced as 87-base-pair reads on the Illumina HiSeq System. The authors processed their data as follows. Across the roughly 600 repertoires, a later analysis counted 80 million or so unique TCR beta chains, roughly 11 million of which were shared by at least two donors. Raw reads were error-corrected and collapsed into unique sequences by a nearest-neighbor algorithm in which closely related sequences were merged to remove PCR and sequencing errors. Alignment of CDR3 sequences to IMGT reference sequences was used to assign V, D and J gene segments. For a sequence to be retained, a match of at least six nucleotides to both a V gene segment and a J gene segment was required. Rearrangements were called productive when the CDR3 lacked stop codons and stayed in frame with V and J; all others were non-productive. Following IMGT convention, CDR3 was defined as the stretch from the second conserved V-encoded cysteine to the conserved J-encoded phenylalanine. The earlier analysis of about 590 of the donors excluded sequences that lacked an unambiguous match to a single V gene segment. An earlier analysis of several hundred of the donors called V segments functional above 56.7% productive rearrangements and segregating when the between-donor standard deviation exceeded 5%. To diagnose cytomegalovirus status from the catalog of TCR beta chain sequences, a statistical classification framework was built. V and J gene assignment, in a later analysis, came from comparing TCR nucleotide sequences with IMGT/GENE-DB human TR gene sequences. Using the TCRdist pipeline, a later analysis assigned CDR3 sequences along with most-parsimonious VDJ recombination scenarios. A later analysis defined each TCR beta chain by its CDR3 amino acid sequence plus V-gene family, and excluded reads lacking a unique V-gene family. A later analysis removed several hundred highly shared, low-generation-probability nucleotide sequences to deal with suspected cross-contamination and a sequencing artifact. For each public chain, a later analysis derived a clonal expansion index from normalized ranks of inferred template counts within each repertoire. Generation probabilities in a later analysis came from a VDJ recombination model fitted to out-of-frame rearrangements, and those results were checked against IGoR. Hypergeometric tests were used in a later analysis to score TCR-TCR, TCR-HLA and TCR-CMV co-occurrence, with a repertoire-size bias correction applied to the TCR pairs. A later analysis estimated false discovery rates by permuting HLA or CMV assignments 20 times. In a later analysis, co-occurring TCRs were grouped with DBSCAN, and TCRdist sequence similarity was added when clustering was performed within HLA-allele-positive subsets. Repertoires with fewer than 30,000 or more than 120,000 public chains, plus five repertoires with anomalous nucleotide sharing, were excluded from co-occurrence clustering. The table was pulled from immuneACCESS by TCRdb, which kept in-frame rearrangements only. Such tables lose some clones; where checked, under half of the loss comes from unresolved V genes, and the rest has no known cause. The D gene and trimming were derived from the DNA, and the V and J assignments and clone size from that table. The sample table holds 200,000 to 250,000 clones, of which over 65% were seen once. The ten most abundant clones make up around 0.63% of the sample.

In total, more than 500 healthy bone marrow donors made up the cohort. Cohort members were all nominally healthy when sampled, although unrecorded immune exposures were likely present. The donor tested CMV seronegative and was one of the 352 seronegative cohort members. A peripheral blood sample was collected from each donor, and TCR beta sequencing was performed on peripheral blood mononuclear cells. Genomic DNA was extracted from the blood cell samples with the Qiagen DNeasy Blood Extraction Kit. The sample consisted of PBMCs. This sequence originates from a young man in good health and CMV-seronegative. The chain joins TRBV7-3 to TRBJ2-2, and 7 junctional nucleotides match TRBD1. The CDR3 loop reads CASSYRGSLATGELFF. The nucleotide sequence is TGTGCCAGCAGCTACAGGGGCAGCCTGGCGACCGGGGAGCTGTTTTTT.